The 18 T cell receptor beta chains presented below share a single source sample, sequenced in a study of post-analysis software for immune sequencing data. Every TCR beta cDNA library bore unique molecular identifiers. Each CDR3 protein is one row after TCRdb ran MiXCR on the PCR reads. The sample has around 190,000 distinct CDR3 sequences, about 30% seen once. For these receptors, no antigen is known. Study results and caveats: TRBV5-6, TRBV5-1 and TRBV20-1 were among a handful of TRBV segments more frequent in patients than controls.

The sequenced sample consisted of blood. Receptors were obtained from a girl aged 2-17 years with multiple sclerosis.

A word on this clonotype: A much larger clone sits a single nucleotide away, making a read error possible. V and J are TRBV11-2 and TRBJ2-5; D could derive from TRBD1 or TRBD2 (7 bases each). In germline, CDR1 is SGHAT, CDR2 FQNNGV. The CDR3 has 16 amino acids. V lost 0 bases and J lost 5, with 16 bases in between. CDR3 in amino acids: CASSLDRGGGVETQYF. DNA for the CDR3: TGTGCCAGCAGCTTAGACCGGGGAGGGGGCGTGGAGACCCAGTACTTC.

To note about this clonotype: Germline is not matched at one junction end, which may reflect a read error. The chain links TRBV5-1 to TRBJ2-3, with a weak D call TRBD2 (6 bases). Per germline, CDR1 SGHRS and CDR2 YFSETQ. This CDR3 comprises 14 residues. CDR3 residues: CASSVGTFTGTQYF. CDR3 DNA: TGCGCCAGCAGCGTGGGGACTTTCACAGGTACGCAGTATTTT. Based on the CDR3 plus reference TRBV5-1 and TRBJ2-3, the full variable domain is KAGVTQTPRYLIKTRGQQVTLSCSPISGHRSVSWYQQTPGQGLQFLFEYFSETQRNKGNFPGRFSGRQFSNSRSEMNVSTLELGDSALYLCASSVGTFTGTQYFGPGTRLTVL.

V usage is TRBV20-1 and J usage is TRBJ2-7; 11 bases agree with TRBD2. CDR3 length equals 17 residues. J lost 5 bases, V lost 8 bases, and 20 bases had no gene match. CDR1 and CDR2 from the germline V gene are DFQATT and SNEGSKA (reference sequence). The CDR3 region is CSSQDPSGRLDPNEQYF. CDR3 DNA: TGCAGTTCCCAGGATCCTAGCGGGAGGCTCGATCCGAACGAGCAGTACTTC.

This chain connects TRBV7-8 to TRBJ1-1; possibly TRBD1 for D (5 bases). V lost 2 bases and J 0 bases, leaving 10 bases between the germline ends. Germline V gene data show CDR1 as SGHVS and CDR2 as FQNEAQ. The CDR3 has 15 residues. CDR3 protein: CASSLSGGMNTEAFF. Written as DNA, the CDR3 is TGTGCCAGCAGCTTATCTGGGGGGATGAACACTGAAGCTTTCTTT.

This clonotype was counted a few times. At one boundary the junction diverges from the germline segment, which might be a read error. The chain links TRBV2 to TRBJ2-3, with unresolved D. From germline, CDR1 is SNHLY and CDR2 FYNNEI. The CDR3 totals 14 residues. DNA for the CDR3: TGTGCCGGCAGTCTAGTACTCAGCACAGATACGCAGTATTTT. Its translation: CAGSLVLSTDTQYF.

This clonotype was counted many times. V is TRBV6-4 and J is TRBJ2-1; 11 nucleotides align to TRBD2. Germline assignment: CDR1 MRHNA and CDR2 SNTAGT. The CDR3 loop spans 15 amino acids. Trimming cost V 4 bases and J 7 bases; bases outside gene matches: 6. CDR3 protein: CASSALAGAGNEQFF. Written as DNA, the CDR3 is TGTGCCAGCAGTGCACTAGCGGGAGCAGGAAATGAGCAGTTCTTC.

This clonotype was observed once. This chain joins TRBV27 and TRBJ1-1, with a tentative D call TRBD1 (6 bases). Germline values: CDR1 MNHEY, CDR2 SMNVEV (reference sequence). CDR3 length: 15 residues. V was clipped by 4 bases and J by 9 bases, with 21 bases between them. CDR3 bases: TGTGCCAGCAGTTCCGGACAGACGACGGAAAAAAAAGCTTTCTTT. It specifies CASSSGQTTEKKAFF.

With regard to this clonotype: One end of the junction fails to match germline, which may point to a read error. This chain uses TRBV7-3 with TRBJ2-5; D remains ambiguous. In germline, CDR1 is SGHTA, CDR2 FQGTGA. This CDR3 region has 16 residues. The CDR3 DNA follows: TGTGCCAGCAACTTAATCGGTAATGGGGACCAAGAGACCCAGTACTTC. It is translated as CASNLIGNGDQETQYF. Complete variable domain (other parts from reference TRBV7-3 and TRBJ2-5): GAGVSQTPSNKVTEKGKYVELRCDPISGHTALYWYRQSLGQGPEFLIYFQGTGAADDSGLPNDRFFAVRPEGSVSTLKIQRTERGDSAVYLCASNLIGNGDQETQYFGPGTRLLVL.

The rearrangement uses TRBV20-1 and TRBJ1-5, with D uncertain. The CDR3 runs to 13 residues. Per the germline V gene, CDR1 is DFQATT and CDR2 is SNEGSKA (reference sequence). The V end was cut by 5 bases, the J end by 8 bases, with 16 bases between. The CDR3 bases are TGCAGTGCTGGTTCCCGGGGTAGAAAGCCCCAGCATTTT. This sequence encodes CSAGSRGRKPQHF.

Regarding this clonotype: A much larger clone lies one base from this, so it may be a read error. This rearrangement joins TRBV5-1 to TRBJ2-3, with 8 bases identical to TRBD1. The germline gives CDR1 SGHRS, CDR2 YFSETQ. The CDR3 covers 14 residues. In DNA, the CDR3 is TGCGTCAGCAGCCTCTCGGACAGGGAAGATACGCAGTATTTT. It translates to CVSSLSDREDTQYF. Together with reference TRBV5-1 and TRBJ2-3, the CDR3 gives the full variable domain: KAGVTQTPRYLIKTRGQQVTLSCSPISGHRSVSWYQQTPGQGLQFLFEYFSETQRNKGNFPGRFSGRQFSNSRSEMNVSTLELGDSALYLCVSSLSDREDTQYFGPGTRLTVL.

There are many counts of this clonotype. The chain joins TRBV4-2 to TRBJ2-1; 15 bases line up with TRBD2. The CDR3 is made up of 19 amino acids. J gave up 7 bases and V 1 base, and 11 bases lay outside the gene matches. Germline CDR1 is LGHNA and CDR2 is YNFKEQ. Here the CDR3 reads CASSQASGLAGGMWNEQFF. The CDR3 DNA follows: TGTGCCAGCAGCCAAGCGAGCGGACTAGCGGGGGGGATGTGGAATGAGCAGTTCTTC.

This clonotype was observed a few times. This chain links TRBV28 with TRBJ2-3; D might be TRBD2 (6 bases). Germline V gene data show CDR1 as MDHEN and CDR2 as SYDVKM. CDR3 length equals 14 residues. Trimming left V 7 bases short and J 0 bases short, with 11 bases between. CDR3 amino acids: CASKREMSTDTQYF. CDR3 nucleotide sequence: TGTGCCAGCAAACGGGAGATGAGCACAGATACGCAGTATTTT.

This clonotype was seen many times. This sequence joins TRBV7-9 and TRBJ2-4; 14 nucleotides agree with TRBD2. The CDR3 extends over 17 amino acids. V gave up 1 base and J gave up 9 bases; unmatched junction bases: 8. Germline-derived CDR1 and CDR2 are SEHNR and FQNEAQ (reference sequence). DNA for the CDR3: TGTGCCAGCAGCTTAGGGTCGACTAGCGGGAGGGGAGTCATTCAGTACTTC. Protein sequence: CASSLGSTSGRGVIQYF.

The rearrangement uses TRBV5-6 and TRBJ2-1; TRBD2 might be the D (5 bases). Deletions cut 3 bases from V and 4 bases from J, with 23 bases between. The CDR3 length is 18 residues. Germline lookup yields CDR1 SGHDT and CDR2 YYEEEE. In nucleotides, the CDR3 is TGTGCCAGCAGCTCGACGGGCGGACTCTACAACCCTTACAATGAGCAGTTCTTC. Translated: CASSSTGGLYNPYNEQFF.

The chain uses TRBV2 and TRBJ1-5; unclear D gene. V was clipped by 3 bases and J by 0 bases, with 3 bases between them. Looked up from germline, CDR1 is SNHLY and CDR2 is FYNNEI. This CDR3 has 13 residues. In nucleotides, the CDR3 is TGTGCCAGCAGTGATGATAGCAATCAGCCCCAGCATTTT. The encoded protein is CASSDDSNQPQHF.

The gene calls are TRBV4-2 and TRBJ2-3; TRBD2 is a possible D gene (5 bases). The germline V and J ends were trimmed by 3 bases and 1 base, with 11 bases remaining between them. This CDR3 is 15 amino acids long. Germline values: CDR1 LGHNA, CDR2 YNFKEQ. This CDR3 is CASSHRGTGTDTQYF. DNA for the CDR3: TGTGCCAGCAGCCATCGGGGTACCGGCACAGATACGCAGTATTTT.

The CDR3 region has the DNA TGTGCCAGCAGCTCTCGGACAGGGAGTGAAGGCACTGAAGCTTTCTTT. Translated, it gives CASSSRTGSEGTEAFF. The rearrangement uses TRBV7-9 and TRBJ1-1; TRBD1 agrees at 8 bases. V shed 4 bases, J shed 4 bases, and the junction held 11 bases outside the gene matches. CDR3 size: 16 residues. Germline CDR1 reads SEHNR; CDR2 reads FQNEAQ (reference sequence). The whole variable domain, remainder taken from reference TRBV7-9 and TRBJ1-1, is DTGVSQNPRHKITKRGQNVTFRCDPISEHNRLYWYRQTLGQGPEFLTYFQNEAQLEKSRLLSDRFSAERPKGSFSTLEIQRTEQGDSAMYLCASSSRTGSEGTEAFFGQGTRLTVV.

The chain joins TRBV5-6 to TRBJ2-5, with 10 bases fitting TRBD1. The CDR3 loop spans 17 amino acids. Germline assignment: CDR1 SGHDT and CDR2 YYEEEE. V shed 1 base, J shed 5 bases, and the junction held 11 bases outside the gene matches. The CDR3 here is CASSLIGQGVFGETQYF. CDR3 sequence (DNA): TGTGCCAGCAGCTTGATCGGACAGGGGGTTTTTGGTGAGACCCAGTACTTC.